The 15 T cell receptor beta chains below all came from one sample that was sequenced in a study of T cell changes during pregnancy in multiple sclerosis. Sequencing was performed with immunoSEQ multiplex PCR; in TCRdb, only in-frame clones are kept and a portion is missing. The sample records around 71,000 clones, roughly nine tenths being singletons. The specimen comprised peripheral blood, sampled after pregnancy. The receptors were sampled from a female donor with multiple sclerosis, enrolled in a pregnancy study.

The chain carries TRBV19 and TRBJ2-7; a weak D match, TRBD2 (5 bases). Trimming pared 3 bases from V and 6 bases from J, leaving 9 bases between. Germline loops: CDR1 LNHDA, CDR2 SQIVND (reference sequence). This CDR3 has 12 amino acids. CDR3 sequence: CASSMGGSEQYF. The CDR3 DNA reads TGTGCCAGTAGTATGGGTGGGAGCGAGCAGTACTTC.

The rearrangement links TRBV5-1 to TRBJ2-1, with unresolved D. This CDR3 contains 15 residues. Per the germline V gene, CDR1 is SGHRS and CDR2 is YFSETQ. Trimming cost V 2 bases and J 0 bases, with 9 bases left between them. CDR3 protein: CASSFIASSYNEQFF. The CDR3 DNA sequence: TGCGCCAGCAGCTTTATAGCCAGCTCCTACAATGAGCAGTTCTTC. Complete variable domain (other parts from reference TRBV5-1 and TRBJ2-1): KAGVTQTPRYLIKTRGQQVTLSCSPISGHRSVSWYQQTPGQGLQFLFEYFSETQRNKGNFPGRFSGRQFSNSRSEMNVSTLELGDSALYLCASSFIASSYNEQFFGPGTRLTVL.

This chain links TRBV10-3 with TRBJ1-2, with 7 bases that match TRBD1. The CDR3 has 15 amino acids. Germline-derived CDR1 and CDR2 are ENHRY and SYGVKD. The trim removed 2 bases at V and 7 bases at J, leaving 10 bases unmatched. In DNA, the CDR3 is TGTGCCATCAGTGAGGGAGGACAGGCCTTCGGTGGCTACACCTTC. Encoded protein: CAISEGGQAFGGYTF.

This rearrangement joins TRBV9 to TRBJ2-6; D is undetermined. CDR3 length equals 14 residues. The germline V and J ends were trimmed by 0 bases and 1 base, with 2 bases remaining between them. Per germline, CDR1 SGDLS and CDR2 YYNGEE. The CDR3 protein is CASSVASGANVLTF. The CDR3 DNA is TGTGCCAGCAGCGTAGCGTCTGGGGCCAACGTCCTGACTTTC.

The J gene is TRBJ1-1, the V gene TRBV10-1; D not certain. Trimming cost V 3 bases and J 1 base, with 6 bases left between them. This CDR3 is 13 amino acids long. Germline V lookup: CDR1 WNHNN, CDR2 SYGVQD (reference sequence). The CDR3 protein is CASSDFRNTEAFF. The CDR3 bases are TGCGCCAGCAGTGATTTCAGGAACACTGAAGCTTTCTTT.

The gene calls are TRBV5-1 and TRBJ1-1; tentatively, D is TRBD1 (6 bases). This CDR3 spans 14 amino acids. Germline CDR1 is SGHRS and CDR2 is YFSETQ. V gave up 2 bases and J gave up 7 bases, with 15 bases separating them. In DNA form, the CDR3 reads TGCGCCAGCAGCTTCTACGGGACACCTGATGAAGCTTTCTTT. Translated: CASSFYGTPDEAFF.

The chain uses TRBV4-1 and TRBJ2-7; perhaps TRBD1 as D (6 bases). This CDR3 region has 13 residues. Germline CDR1 is MGHRA and CDR2 is YSYEKL. V was trimmed by 0 bases and J by 5 bases, leaving 8 bases between them. The CDR3 DNA reads TGCGCCAGCAGCCAAGATAACAGGGACGAGCAGTACTTC. Translated, it gives CASSQDNRDEQYF.

The gene calls are TRBV19 and TRBJ1-1, with TRBD1 as a possible D gene (6 bases). The germline gives CDR1 LNHDA, CDR2 SQIVND (reference sequence). Trimming stripped 6 bases from V and 1 base from J, with 15 bases between. The CDR3 consists of 15 residues. The CDR3 loop is CASSSRGAANTEAFF. CDR3 coding DNA: TGTGCCAGTAGCTCTCGGGGGGCGGCGAACACTGAAGCTTTCTTT.

The chain links TRBV4-1 to TRBJ2-1; 9 nucleotides align to TRBD2. Trimming cost V 3 bases and J 4 bases; bases outside gene matches: 4. Germline V CDR1 and CDR2: MGHRA, YSYEKL. This CDR3 comprises 15 residues. DNA of the CDR3: TGCGCCAGCAGCCAGACTAGCGGCAGTTACAATGAGCAGTTCTTC. This encodes CASSQTSGSYNEQFF.

This chain connects TRBV6-4 to TRBJ2-3; 7 positions agree with TRBD2. Germline CDR1 MRHNA, CDR2 SNTAGT. V lost 2 bases and J lost 1; bases outside the gene matches: 3. This CDR3 comprises 15 residues. The CDR3 is CASSDGEGGTDTQYF. Written as DNA, the CDR3 is TGTGCCAGCAGTGACGGGGAGGGTGGCACAGATACGCAGTATTTT.

CDR3 DNA sequence: TGTGCCTGGAGAGAGGCCGTAGAAAAACTGTTTTTT. It yields the protein CAWREAVEKLFF. This sequence joins TRBV30 and TRBJ1-4; D gene unclear. V was pared by 3 bases and J by 8 bases, with 10 bases between. Germline V gene sequence: CDR1 GTSNPN, CDR2 SVGIG (reference sequence). The CDR3 covers 12 residues.

This clone was recorded only once. This chain uses TRBV9 with TRBJ2-5, with D tentatively TRBD2 (5 bases). CDR3 length equals 16 residues. Germline CDR1 and CDR2: SGDLS and YYNGEE. Trimming pared 7 bases from V and 2 bases from J, leaving 21 bases between. Here the CDR3 reads CASAPTGERFQETQYF. CDR3 DNA sequence: TGTGCCAGCGCTCCCACCGGGGAGCGGTTTCAAGAGACCCAGTACTTC.

This clone was seen a single time. V and J are TRBV2 and TRBJ2-6, with D possibly being TRBD2 (5 bases). The CDR3 is made up of 16 amino acids. Germline assignment: CDR1 SNHLY and CDR2 FYNNEI. The V end was cut by 1 base, the J end by 2 bases, with 9 bases between. The CDR3 loop is CASSEVEGTGANVLTF. The CDR3 region has the DNA TGTGCCAGCAGTGAAGTCGAGGGAACTGGGGCCAACGTCCTGACTTTC.

The V gene is TRBV5-4, the J gene TRBJ2-5; 11 bases map to TRBD2. Losses at the gene ends were 0 bases for V and 5 bases for J; bases not matched to a gene: 6. CDR1 is SGHNT, CDR2 YYREEE, per germline (reference sequence). There are 16 residues in the CDR3. This CDR3 is CASSLGSGRGGETQYF. The CDR3 DNA reads TGTGCCAGCAGCTTGGGTAGCGGGAGGGGGGGGGAGACCCAGTACTTC.

This clone was seen just once. DNA of the CDR3: TGTGCCATCAGTGAGCAAGAGGGGGTACGAACGAACACTGAAGCTTTCTTT. It translates to CAISEQEGVRTNTEAFF. J is TRBJ1-1 and V is TRBV10-3; D perhaps matches TRBD1 (6 bases). Germline CDR1 is ENHRY and CDR2 is SYGVKD. This CDR3 comprises 17 residues. V was shortened by 2 bases and J by 1 base, with 17 bases between the two germline ends.